This record covers a single T cell receptor beta chain. This sample stems from a study of control samples from healthy donors and cancer patients. Sequenced by immunoSEQ multiplex PCR; TCRdb stores in-frame clones only, minus some. The sample shows 150,000 or so clones, 85% to 95% of them seen only once. V lost 3 bases and J 6 bases, leaving 13 bases between the germline ends. Per germline, CDR1 SGHRS and CDR2 YFSETQ. The CDR3 extends over 13 amino acids. The sequenced sample consisted of PBMCs. This clonotype originated in a man in his sixties with colorectal cancer. The rearrangement uses TRBV5-1 and TRBJ2-7; the D gene is possibly TRBD1 (6 bases). The CDR3 protein is CASSSDRNGEQYF. In DNA, the CDR3 is TGCGCCAGCAGCTCTGACAGGAATGGCGAGCAGTACTTC.